These 17 T cell receptor beta chains came from one sample sequenced in a study of T-cell reconstitution after alpha-beta-depleted transplantation in children. Molecular barcoding with unique molecular identifiers was used for the TCRbeta library. Using its own MiXCR run on the PCR reads, TCRdb lists one record per CDR3 protein. This sample has 120,000 to 150,000 distinct CDR3 sequences, with roughly 9% found just once. Sample: PBMCs, mostly from graft donor cells, taken 180 days after TCRalphabeta/CD19-depleted stem cell transplant. The source of these receptors is a female patient between 2 and 10 years old who had a stem cell transplant for congenital amegakaryocytic thrombocytopenia, so the T cells may come from the graft donor.

The chain links TRBV11-2 to TRBJ2-5, with D perhaps matching TRBD1 (6 bases). The CDR3 spans 14 residues. The germline V gene encodes CDR1 SGHAT and CDR2 FQNNGV. Between the trimmed V and J ends, which lost 6 bases and 4 bases, there was a span of 15 bases. CDR3 DNA sequence: TGTGCCAGCAGACAAACCGGGACACCAGAGACCCAGTACTTC. This encodes CASRQTGTPETQYF.

The rearrangement links TRBV19 to TRBJ2-1, with 11 bases lining up with TRBD1. CDR1 LNHDA and CDR2 SQIVND come from the germline V gene (reference sequence). The V and J ends lost 5 bases and 16 bases, in that order; junction bases with no gene match: 4. The CDR3 sequence is 11 residues long. CDR3 sequence: CASSPDRGLFF. The CDR3 DNA reads TGTGCCAGTAGTCCGGACAGGGGGCTCTTCTTC. The full variable domain, its missing parts supplied by reference TRBV19 and TRBJ2-1, is DGGITQSPKYLFRKEGQNVTLSCEQNLNHDAMYWYRQDPGQGLRLIYYSQIVNDFQKGDIAEGYSVSREKKESFPLTVTSAQKNPTAFYLCASSPDRGLFFGPGTRLTVL.

This clonotype was detected ten times or more. The genes are TRBV7-2 and TRBJ1-1, with a weak D call TRBD1 (6 bases). The CDR3 spans 13 residues. The germline V gene encodes CDR1 SGHTA and CDR2 FQGNSA. Between the trimmed V and J ends, which lost 5 bases and 0 bases, there was a span of 7 bases. As DNA, the CDR3 is TGTGCCAGCAGCCGACAGGTGAACACTGAAGCTTTCTTT. Protein: CASSRQVNTEAFF.

This clonotype appeared many times. This chain joins TRBV28 and TRBJ2-3; weak D call: TRBD1 (5 bases). Germline V gives CDR1 MDHEN, CDR2 SYDVKM. The CDR3 consists of 16 residues. V lost 7 bases and J 2 bases, leaving 19 bases between the germline ends. The CDR3 reads CASIPPVDTSTDTQYF. CDR3 in DNA: TGTGCCAGCATTCCCCCCGTGGACACCTCCACAGATACGCAGTATTTT.

This clonotype was recorded at least ten times. This sequence joins TRBV27 and TRBJ1-2; TRBD1 is a possible D gene (5 bases). In germline, CDR1 is MNHEY, CDR2 SMNVEV (reference sequence). V was shortened by 5 bases and J by 0 bases, with 10 bases between the two germline ends. The CDR3 has 14 amino acids. The CDR3 region is CASSPGHTNYGYTF. CDR3 sequence (DNA): TGTGCCAGCAGTCCTGGACATACTAACTATGGCTACACCTTC.

This clonotype was detected many times. This rearrangement joins TRBV19 to TRBJ1-5; 9 nucleotides align to TRBD1. J was trimmed by 1 base and V by 3 bases; bases with no gene match: 4. Germline assignment: CDR1 LNHDA and CDR2 SQIVND (reference sequence). CDR3 length equals 16 residues. CDR3 sequence (DNA): TGTGCCAGTAGTATCCGGGACAGGGCAAGCAATCAGCCCCAGCATTTT. This codes for CASSIRDRASNQPQHF.

This clonotype has at least ten counts. V gene TRBV29-1 combines with J gene TRBJ2-3; D not certain. CDR3 size: 13 residues. V was pared by 7 bases and J by 4 bases, with 15 bases between. Germline CDR1 is SQVTM and CDR2 is ANQGSEA. The CDR3 loop reads CSAPVWGSDTQYF. CDR3 DNA sequence: TGCAGCGCCCCCGTTTGGGGTTCAGATACGCAGTATTTT.

This clonotype was detected many times. The CDR3 loop is CSARSGRPPQGTEAFF. CDR3 DNA sequence: TGCAGTGCTAGATCGGGACGGCCACCTCAGGGCACTGAAGCTTTCTTT. The chain couples TRBV20-1 to TRBJ1-1, with D tentatively TRBD1 (5 bases). V gave up 2 bases and J gave up 4 bases, with 20 bases separating them. Germline V gene lookup returns CDR1 DFQATT and CDR2 SNEGSKA (reference sequence). The CDR3 spans 16 residues.

This clonotype was recorded at least ten times. This chain joins TRBV5-1 and TRBJ2-1; 11 bases map to TRBD2. The CDR3 has 17 amino acids. J was trimmed by 7 bases and V by 0 bases; bases with no gene match: 9. Germline CDR1 SGHRS, CDR2 YFSETQ. In DNA, the CDR3 is TGCGCCAGCAGCTTGGCCTTTCACCTAGCGGGAGGTAATGAGCAGTTCTTC. It yields the protein CASSLAFHLAGGNEQFF. The full variable domain, rest sourced from reference TRBV5-1 and TRBJ2-1, is KAGVTQTPRYLIKTRGQQVTLSCSPISGHRSVSWYQQTPGQGLQFLFEYFSETQRNKGNFPGRFSGRQFSNSRSEMNVSTLELGDSALYLCASSLAFHLAGGNEQFFGPGTRLTVL.

This clonotype was counted ten times or more. The chain joins TRBV6-2 or TRBV6-3 to TRBJ2-3, with TRBD1 identical over 8 bases. V lost 1 base and J lost 5; bases outside the gene matches: 11. The CDR3 has 17 amino acids. Germline CDR1 MNHEY, CDR2 SVGEGT. Written as DNA, the CDR3 is TGTGCCAGCAGTTACTTTGCCAGGGGGCTAGGCGGAGATACGCAGTATTTT. Translation: CASSYFARGLGGDTQYF.

In this sample, this clonotype turned up a few times. The chain employs TRBV7-9 and TRBJ2-7; tentative D call: TRBD2 (6 bases). CDR3 length equals 17 residues. Between the trimmed V and J ends, which lost 2 bases and 0 bases, there was a span of 17 bases. CDR1 is SEHNR, CDR2 FQNEAQ, per germline (reference sequence). The CDR3 DNA reads as TGTGCCAGCAGCTTACCATCCGGGACTCTGAGCTCCTACGAGCAGTACTTC. Its translation is CASSLPSGTLSSYEQYF.

The sample holds many counts of this clonotype. V gene TRBV18 combines with J gene TRBJ2-2; no clear D gene. CDR3 length equals 17 residues. CDR1 KGHSH and CDR2 LQKENI come from the germline V gene. V was trimmed by 3 bases and J by 2 bases, leaving 16 bases between them. CDR3 region: CASSPPGRTSNTGELFF. The CDR3 bases are TGTGCCAGCTCACCCCCGGGTAGAACATCCAACACCGGGGAGCTGTTTTTT.

In this sample, this clonotype turned up a few times. The chain couples TRBV19 to TRBJ1-6; a weak D match, TRBD1 (6 bases). The CDR3 is 15 residues long. Germline CDR1 reads LNHDA; CDR2 reads SQIVND (reference sequence). V lost 0 bases, J lost 7 bases, and 10 bases lay in between. CDR3 sequence reads: CASSIDHRVNSPLHF. In DNA form, the CDR3 reads TGTGCCAGTAGTATAGATCACAGGGTGAATTCACCCCTCCACTTT.

This clonotype was counted many times. This chain connects TRBV4-1 to TRBJ2-1; 9 bases map to TRBD2. The CDR3 has 15 amino acids. J lost 0 bases, V lost 4 bases, and 1 base had no gene match. Per germline, CDR1 MGHRA and CDR2 YSYEKL. The CDR3 DNA sequence: TGCGCCAGCAGCCCGACTAGCGGCTCCTACAATGAGCAGTTCTTC. The encoded protein is CASSPTSGSYNEQFF.

This clonotype was seen many times. The genes are TRBV28 and TRBJ2-5; no reliable D call. Germline CDR1 reads MDHEN; CDR2 reads SYDVKM. Trimming removed 7 bases at V and 4 bases at J, with 4 bases between. This CDR3 is 10 amino acids long. CDR3 sequence: CASKGETQYF. CDR3 DNA sequence: TGTGCCAGCAAGGGAGAGACCCAGTACTTC.

The gene calls are TRBV4-2 and TRBJ2-5; TRBD2 matches at 9 bases. CDR3 length: 15 residues. CDR1 and CDR2 (germline): LGHNA, YNFKEQ. V lost 3 bases, J lost 5 bases, and 7 bases stayed unmatched. As DNA, the CDR3 is TGTGCCAGCAGCCATGGTGCGGGAGGGCGGGAGACCCAGTACTTC. It codes for CASSHGAGGRETQYF.

This clonotype was counted many times. This sequence joins TRBV20-1 and TRBJ2-7, with 8 nucleotides matching TRBD2. V dropped 6 bases and J dropped 6; count of bases not matched to a gene: 10. The CDR3 loop spans 13 amino acids. CDR1 DFQATT and CDR2 SNEGSKA come from the germline V gene (reference sequence). The CDR3 DNA reads as TGCAGTGCCGGGGGGGGCCTCCTACCCGAGCAGTACTTC. This gives the protein CSAGGGLLPEQYF.